This T cell receptor (beta chain) comes out of a study of cytomegalovirus exposure and HLA in healthy donors (dated by TCRdb to the late 2010s). Regarding the study in general: An earlier analysis of roughly 570 of the donors reported 250 to 350 Gb of sequence data and 95 million to 140 million unique TCR beta sequences obtained from 150 million to 200 million T cells. To predict cytomegalovirus infection status, the study combined high-throughput TCR immunosequencing, statistical association of individual TCRs with disease status, and machine learning. The number of donors typed differed by locus, with 629-630 for A, B, C, DRB1 and DQB1, 522 for DQA1, over 600 for DPA1, and approximately 470 for DPB1. Across 300 to 400 genotyped donors of the cohort, an average of about 250,000 unique TCR beta nucleotide sequences per donor were sequenced, and approximately 19% of those sequences were non-productive. A later genetic analysis used genome-wide SNP genotypes for about 55% of the 666 donors, treating that subset as a discovery cohort. About 5 DR-DQ haplotypes were handled as single units for association and clustering, since linkage in the cohort was strong. Both class I and class II loci were covered by HLA typing, at four-digit resolution. The T cell repertoires of some 670 subjects were profiled by immunosequencing and related to cytomegalovirus serostatus. The study aimed to test whether signatures of past pathogen exposure could be identified by cataloging public T cell receptors. In the later analysis, no new phenotypic data were used to find candidate immune exposures; instead, reliance was placed on TCR beta sequences and their occurrence across donors. A later analysis re-examined previously published TCR beta repertoires from 610 or so donors and added high-resolution HLA genotyping to investigate patterns of TCR occurrence. Of the roughly 400 genotyped donors, 81% were placed in the genetic ancestry cluster associated with self-reported Caucasian donors. A separate validation cohort of about 110 different subjects was used in addition to the roughly 720-subject first cohort. An early release that covered about 600 HLA-typed donors contained approximately 290 gigabases of sequencing data and around 85 million unique TCR sequences. In an earlier analysis of about 590 of the donors, high-throughput TCR beta sequencing was used to judge whether each TCR beta V gene segment behaved as functional or pseudogenic. All discovery cohort repertoires had been generated using a single sequencing platform. Donor age, sex, ethnicity and CMV serostatus were compiled together with the repertoire data. On the study overall, not on this receptor specifically: The authors suggested that the approach could potentially be generalized to other disease states and immunological phenotypes. Roughly uniform sequencing depth across donors was assumed in presence/absence analyses, although this assumption may not hold. Specific HLA alleles were associated with 15,000 to 20,000 TCR beta sequences at a false discovery rate of 0.05 in a later analysis. In the study, 150 to 200 TCR beta chains were listed as associated with cytomegalovirus. A further reported finding was that TCR beta sequences accurately predicted the HLA-A and HLA-B alleles for most subjects in the first cohort. V-gene and J-gene trimming of TCR beta chains was associated with a missense DCLRE1C variant in a later genetic analysis, and the association was replicated in an independent cohort. A later analysis reported that several top co-occurrence clusters appeared linked to parvovirus B19, influenza, CMV and Epstein-Barr virus. In a later analysis, TCR association rates were found to vary across HLA loci, with the most associated TCRs seen for DRB1 alleles and the fewest for HLA-C alleles. Most TCR sequences were observed very rarely across donors, whereas some public TCRs were present in many individuals. A cluster of highly shared sequence variants was judged likely to represent a technical artifact of the sequencing pipeline. Three of the identified cytomegalovirus-associated TCR beta chains were confirmed in vitro to be specific for cytomegalovirus antigens. Most CMV-associated TCR beta chains appeared to be HLA-restricted in a later analysis, and the HLA associations seemed to be driven largely by CMV exposure. According to a later genetic analysis, donors in an Asian-associated ancestry cluster had fewer N-insertions in productive TCRs than the roughly 670-donor mean. The classifier was reported to diagnose cytomegalovirus status with high specificity and sensitivity in both the original cohort and the validation cohort. Because some donors lacked HLA typing at each locus, the association tests relied only on the typed subset. A later analysis found that HLA-associated TCR beta chains were more clonally expanded and had lower generation probabilities than equally common non-associated chains. Because counts were too low, approximately 15 rarely observed V segments, including chromosome 9 orphons, were excluded from the earlier analysis of some 540 of the donors. When HLA alleles, especially DR and DQ, strongly co-occurred, TCR associations were difficult to assign to individual alleles. CMV serostatus was the only immune exposure information available for the cohort. In an earlier analysis of more than 450 of the donors, most TCR beta V segments were observed in productive rearrangements about 90% or about 30% of the time, broadly matching IMGT annotations. Only TCR beta chains were sequenced in this cohort, and the absence of alpha or paired-chain data limited detectable features. Because the 87-base-pair reads could not distinguish some IMGT-functional V segments, including TRBV6-2 and TRBV6-3, those segments were excluded. Correlated functional status among segregating V segments might be attributable to linkage disequilibrium, but an unknown experimental factor could not be ruled out.

As for this clone: Its antigen target is currently unknown.

The cohort was made up of 500 to 800 healthy bone marrow donors. All cohort members were sampled while nominally healthy, although unrecorded immune exposures were likely present. The donor tested CMV seropositive and was one of the 289 seropositive cohort members. Each donor provided a peripheral blood sample, and peripheral blood mononuclear cells were used for TCR beta sequencing. The Qiagen DNeasy Blood Extraction Kit was used to extract genomic DNA from the blood cell samples. Ends trimmed: V by 10 bases, J by 8 bases; bases unmatched to a gene: 7. CDR1 and CDR2 (ENHRY, SYGVKD) derive from the germline V gene. Taken from cysteine to phenylalanine, the CDR3 has 11 residues. Only the CDR3 DNA stays, 33 bases, in frame from base 1. The library was built by means of the immunoSEQ multiplex PCR assay. The multiplex PCR relied on a mix of 60 forward primers for TCR Vbeta segments and 13 reverse primers for TCR Jbeta segments. The CDR3 region of rearranged TCR beta genes was amplified from genomic DNA by a multiplex PCR assay. The Illumina HiSeq System was used to sequence the amplified TCR beta libraries as 87-base-pair reads. As for the original processing: A later analysis counted around 72 million unique TCR beta chains across the approximately 700 repertoires, and some 11 million of these chains were shared by at least two donors. To remove PCR and sequencing errors, raw reads were error-corrected and collapsed into unique sequences using a nearest-neighbor algorithm that merged closely related sequences. V, D and J gene segments were assigned by aligning CDR3 sequences to IMGT reference sequences. For a sequence to be retained, a match of at least six nucleotides was required to both a V gene segment and a J gene segment. A rearrangement counted as productive if the CDR3 had no stop codons and remained in frame with V and J, and every other rearrangement counted as non-productive. CDR3 was defined by IMGT convention, running from the second conserved V-encoded cysteine to the conserved J-encoded phenylalanine. The earlier analysis of fewer than 700 of the donors excluded sequences that lacked an unambiguous match to a single V gene segment. In an earlier analysis of approximately 500 of the donors, a V segment was called functional when productive rearrangements were above 56.7%, and segregating when the standard deviation between donors exceeded 5%. A statistical classification framework was developed to diagnose cytomegalovirus status using the catalog of TCR beta chain sequences. V and J gene assignment, in a later analysis, came from comparing TCR nucleotide sequences with IMGT/GENE-DB human TR gene sequences. The TCRdist pipeline was used in a later analysis to assign CDR3 sequences and most-parsimonious VDJ recombination scenarios. In a later analysis, every TCR beta chain was defined by the combination of its CDR3 amino acid sequence and its V-gene family, and reads without a unique V-gene family were dropped. In a later analysis, 500 to 700 highly shared, low-generation-probability nucleotide sequences were removed to address suspected cross-contamination and a sequencing artifact. In a later analysis, a clonal expansion index for each public chain was calculated from normalized within-repertoire ranks of inferred template counts. In a later analysis, generation probabilities were computed with a VDJ recombination model fitted to out-of-frame rearrangements, and the resulting probabilities were checked against IGoR. In a later analysis, hypergeometric tests were used to score TCR-TCR, TCR-HLA and TCR-CMV co-occurrence, with a repertoire-size bias correction applied to TCR pairs. To estimate false discovery rates, a later analysis permuted the HLA or CMV assignments 20 times. In a later analysis, co-occurring TCRs were grouped with DBSCAN, and TCRdist sequence similarity was added when clustering was performed within HLA-allele-positive subsets. Co-occurrence clustering excluded repertoires with fewer than 30,000 or more than 120,000 public chains, plus five with anomalous nucleotide sharing. This is the immuneACCESS table as TCRdb keeps it, with only in-frame sequences that have V and J called. A part of the clones is gone; compared with another copy, unresolved V genes explain less than half, and the rest is unexplained. V and J calls and clone size come straight from that table; D and trimming were deduced from the DNA. The table of this sample itemizes 60,000 to 70,000 clones. Approximately 5.1% of the sample is held by the ten biggest clonotypes.

The sequence came from a young man in good health and CMV-seropositive. Sequencing input: PBMCs. The chain links TRBV10-3 with TRBJ1-2; 7 nucleotides in the junction match TRBD1. This receptor has the CDR3 CATTGAWGYTF. The nucleotide sequence is TGTGCCACTACAGGGGCTTGGGGCTACACCTTC.